The 7 T cell receptor beta chains below all came from one sample that was sequenced in a study of blood T cell repertoires in COVID-19. Assay used: immunoSEQ multiplex PCR; TCRdb lists only in-frame clones, some missing. The sample carries around 330,000 clones, approximately 90% recorded once. The sample comprised peripheral blood. The receptors were gathered from a woman aged 50 to 60 with active or convalescent COVID-19.

This chain connects TRBV10-3 to TRBJ2-7; possibly TRBD2 for D (5 bases). CDR1 and CDR2 from the germline V gene are ENHRY and SYGVKD. The CDR3 is 14 amino acids. V was trimmed by 0 bases and J by 4 bases, leaving 10 bases between them. CDR3 DNA: TGTGCCATCAGTGAGTCAGGGAGTGCTTACGAGCAGTACTTC. Translation: CAISESGSAYEQYF.

Written as DNA, the CDR3 is TGTGCCAGCAGTCCGATCCCTTTTACAGGGGTTGAGCAGTTCTTC. Amino acids: CASSPIPFTGVEQFF. V and J are TRBV7-3 and TRBJ2-1; 7 nucleotides align to TRBD1. Germline V lookup: CDR1 SGHTA, CDR2 FQGTGA. With V trimmed by 6 bases and J by 9 bases, 14 bases remained unmatched. The CDR3 loop spans 15 amino acids.

This chain uses TRBV5-1 with TRBJ2-2, with a possible D match to TRBD1 (6 bases). V dropped 5 bases and J dropped 6 bases, with 14 bases sitting between them. The CDR3 is made up of 14 amino acids. Germline CDR1 SGHRS, CDR2 YFSETQ. CDR3 nucleotide sequence: TGCGCCAGCAGACAAACAGGGTCGGCCGGGGAGCTGTTTTTT. Protein: CASRQTGSAGELFF. Using reference TRBV5-1 and TRBJ2-2 for the parts outside the CDR3, the full variable domain is KAGVTQTPRYLIKTRGQQVTLSCSPISGHRSVSWYQQTPGQGLQFLFEYFSETQRNKGNFPGRFSGRQFSNSRSEMNVSTLELGDSALYLCASRQTGSAGELFFGEGSRLTVL.

The rearrangement links TRBV24-1 to TRBJ2-7; 10 bases are shared with TRBD1. V gave up 6 bases and J gave up 6 bases; unmatched junction bases: 4. The CDR3 has 13 amino acids. CDR1 and CDR2 (germline): KGHDR, SFDVKD. The CDR3 reads CATSQRDRGEQYF. CDR3 nucleotides: TGTGCCACCAGTCAGCGGGACAGGGGCGAGCAGTACTTC.

The chain combines TRBV5-5 with TRBJ2-7, with 7 bases that match TRBD2. CDR1 is SGHKS, CDR2 YYEKEE, per germline (reference sequence). The CDR3 loop spans 15 amino acids. V lost 3 bases and J lost 2; bases outside the gene matches: 8. CDR3: CASSSPPRGTYEQYF. In DNA form, the CDR3 reads TGTGCCAGCAGCTCACCCCCGCGGGGGACCTACGAGCAGTACTTC.

The chain has TRBV6-2 or TRBV6-3 and TRBJ2-7; a possible D gene is TRBD2 (6 bases). Germline V gene sequence: CDR1 MNHEY, CDR2 SVGEGT. This CDR3 is 16 amino acids long. V gave up 2 bases and J gave up 3 bases, with 17 bases separating them. This CDR3 reads CASSYQGGLAFYEQYF. The CDR3 nucleotides are TGTGCCAGCAGTTACCAAGGTGGCCTAGCGTTCTACGAGCAGTACTTC.

The genes are TRBV19 and TRBJ2-7; 8 bases align to TRBD1. The CDR3 loop spans 14 amino acids. Germline V lookup: CDR1 LNHDA, CDR2 SQIVND (reference sequence). The V and J ends lost 5 bases and 1 base, in that order; junction bases with no gene match: 4. The CDR3 reads CASSGDRGSYEQYF. The CDR3 region has the DNA TGTGCCAGTAGTGGCGACAGGGGTTCCTACGAGCAGTACTTC. Looking up the rest from reference TRBV19 and TRBJ2-7 gives the full variable domain: DGGITQSPKYLFRKEGQNVTLSCEQNLNHDAMYWYRQDPGQGLRLIYYSQIVNDFQKGDIAEGYSVSREKKESFPLTVTSAQKNPTAFYLCASSGDRGSYEQYFGPGTRLTVT.